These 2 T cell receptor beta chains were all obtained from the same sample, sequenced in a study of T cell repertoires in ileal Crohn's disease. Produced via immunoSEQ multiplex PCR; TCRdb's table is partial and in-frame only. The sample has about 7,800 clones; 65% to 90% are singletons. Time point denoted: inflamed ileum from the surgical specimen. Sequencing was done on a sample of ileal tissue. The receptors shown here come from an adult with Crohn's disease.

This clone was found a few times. CDR3 loop: CASSQESDNNEQFF. Written as DNA, the CDR3 is TGCGCCAGCAGCCAAGAAAGCGATAACAATGAGCAGTTCTTC. This chain links TRBV4-3 with TRBJ2-1, with D unclear. Germline values: CDR1 LGHNA, CDR2 YSLEER. Trimming stripped 0 bases from V and 5 bases from J, with 8 bases between. The length of the CDR3 is 14 residues.

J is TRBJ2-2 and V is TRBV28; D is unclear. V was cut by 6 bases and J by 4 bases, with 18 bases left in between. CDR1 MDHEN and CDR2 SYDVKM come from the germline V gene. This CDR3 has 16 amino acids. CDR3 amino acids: CASRPRQAVGTGELFF. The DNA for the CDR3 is TGTGCCAGCAGGCCGAGGCAGGCTGTGGGCACCGGGGAGCTGTTTTTT.